Many counts were recorded for the clone carrying this T cell receptor (beta chain). Its antigen is not known. A much larger clone lies a single base off, so this may be a read error. This specimen includes other DNA sequences encoding the same CDR3. Per the study methods: In papillary thyroid cancer, a distant-metastasis classifier was built using CDR3 differences across clinicopathological groups. TCRdb re-processed the PCR reads through MiXCR. These V and J calls derive from TCRdb rather than the authors' analysis. The sample consists of roughly 17,000 clones, roughly 29% of them appearing once. The data stem from a study of metastatic and nonmetastatic thyroid tumors. Study-level information: For malignant and benign thyroid patients, tumor or nodule tissue and blood were the sources whose repertoires were compared.

Every patient was untreated before thyroid surgery. Findings and caveats of the study: Patients with malignant thyroid tumors reportedly had significantly higher TCR beta diversity than those with benign nodules, in blood and tumor.

The germline gives CDR1 MNHNS, CDR2 SASEGT. The CDR3 consists of 15 residues. V lost 7 bases to trimming and J lost 5 bases; unmatched junction nucleotides: 9. Sample: tumor tissue. The J gene is TRBJ1-2, the V gene TRBV6-1; 11 bases fit TRBD1. This TCR derives from a male donor with papillary thyroid cancer or a benign thyroid nodule (not recorded which). Some clones in this sample may be carry-over from other donors' samples. The CDR3 DNA is TGTGCCAGCAATGCCCGGGACAGGGGGGTATATGGCTACACCTTC. Protein product: CASNARDRGVYGYTF.